This TCR beta chain was sequenced during a study of cytomegalovirus exposure and HLA in healthy donors. Overall study findings and caveats: Common viral pathogens were later found to be apparently linked to several of the most significant clusters.

As for this clone: Its antigen is not identified.

60 Vbeta and 13 Jbeta primers were used in PCR. Repertoires were generated with immunoSEQ multiplex PCR, while TCRdb's copy carries only in-frame clones and drops some. The profile shows 45,000 to 60,000 clones, around 81% of them singletons. The CDR3 consists of 14 residues. Germline V gene data show CDR1 as SGHRS and CDR2 as YFSETQ. Trimming shortened V by 2 bases and J by 3 bases, and 11 bases separated the two germline ends. Specimen: PBMCs. The TCR was taken from a man aged 25 to 45 in good health and CMV-seropositive. The chain combines TRBV5-1 with TRBJ1-2, with D possibly matching TRBD1 (6 bases). The CDR3 protein is CASSFQGTDYGYTF. CDR3 coding DNA: TGCGCCAGCAGCTTCCAGGGGACGGACTATGGCTACACCTTC.